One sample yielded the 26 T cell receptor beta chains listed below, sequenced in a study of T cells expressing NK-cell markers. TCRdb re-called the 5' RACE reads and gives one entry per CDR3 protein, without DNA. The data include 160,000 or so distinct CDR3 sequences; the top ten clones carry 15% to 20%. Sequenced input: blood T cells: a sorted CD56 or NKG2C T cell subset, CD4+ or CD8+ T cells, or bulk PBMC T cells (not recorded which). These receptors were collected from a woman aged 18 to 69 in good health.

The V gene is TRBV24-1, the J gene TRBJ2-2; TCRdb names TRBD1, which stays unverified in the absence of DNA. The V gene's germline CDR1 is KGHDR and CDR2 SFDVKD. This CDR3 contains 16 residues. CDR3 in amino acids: CATSDRPFRSTGELFF.

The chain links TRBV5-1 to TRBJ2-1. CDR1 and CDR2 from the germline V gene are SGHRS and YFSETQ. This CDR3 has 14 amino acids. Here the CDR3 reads CASSLSSPYNEQFF.

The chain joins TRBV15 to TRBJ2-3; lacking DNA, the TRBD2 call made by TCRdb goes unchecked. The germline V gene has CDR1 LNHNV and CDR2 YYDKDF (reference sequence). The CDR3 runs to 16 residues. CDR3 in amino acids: CATSRGDKVSTDTQYF. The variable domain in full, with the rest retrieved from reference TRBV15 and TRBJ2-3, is DAMVIQNPRYQVTQFGKPVTLSCSQTLNHNVMYWYQQKSSQAPKLLFHYYDKDFNNEADTPDNFQSRRPNTSFCFLDIRSPGLGDTAMYLCATSRGDKVSTDTQYFGPGTRLTVL.

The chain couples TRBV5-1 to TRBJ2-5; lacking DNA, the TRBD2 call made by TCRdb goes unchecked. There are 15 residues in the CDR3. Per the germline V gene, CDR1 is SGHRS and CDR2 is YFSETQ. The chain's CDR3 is CASSLETSRAETQYF.

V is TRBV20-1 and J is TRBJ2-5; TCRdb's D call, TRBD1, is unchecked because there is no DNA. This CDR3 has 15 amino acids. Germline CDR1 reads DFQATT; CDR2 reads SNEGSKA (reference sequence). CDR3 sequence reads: CSARDLDRGQETQYF.

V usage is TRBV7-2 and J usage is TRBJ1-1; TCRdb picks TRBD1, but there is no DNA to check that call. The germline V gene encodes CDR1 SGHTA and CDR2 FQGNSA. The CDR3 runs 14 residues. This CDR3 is CASSRNRGNTEAFF.

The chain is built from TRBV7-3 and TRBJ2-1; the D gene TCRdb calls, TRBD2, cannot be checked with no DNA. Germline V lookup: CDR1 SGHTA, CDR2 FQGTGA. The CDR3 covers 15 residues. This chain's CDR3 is CASSFWASGTDEQFF.

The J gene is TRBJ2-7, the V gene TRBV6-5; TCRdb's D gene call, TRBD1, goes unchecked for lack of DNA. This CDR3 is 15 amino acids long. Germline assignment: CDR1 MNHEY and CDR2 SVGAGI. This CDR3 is CASSYGAGTGTEQYF.

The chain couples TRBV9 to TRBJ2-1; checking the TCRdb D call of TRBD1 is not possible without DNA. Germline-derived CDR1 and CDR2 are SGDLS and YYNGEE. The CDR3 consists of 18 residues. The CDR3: CASSVALRGSRDYNEQFF.

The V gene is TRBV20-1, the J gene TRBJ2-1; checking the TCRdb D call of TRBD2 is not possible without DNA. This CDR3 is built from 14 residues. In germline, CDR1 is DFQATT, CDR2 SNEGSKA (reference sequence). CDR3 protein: CSALLAGVGNEQFF.

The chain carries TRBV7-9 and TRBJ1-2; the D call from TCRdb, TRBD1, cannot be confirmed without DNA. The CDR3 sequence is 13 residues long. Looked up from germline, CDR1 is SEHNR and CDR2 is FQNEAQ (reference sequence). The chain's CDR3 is CASSLPGVYGYTF.

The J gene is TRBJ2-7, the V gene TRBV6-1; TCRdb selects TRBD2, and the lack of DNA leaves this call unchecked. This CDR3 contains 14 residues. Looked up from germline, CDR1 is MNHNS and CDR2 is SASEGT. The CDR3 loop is CASSLAGAPDEQYF.

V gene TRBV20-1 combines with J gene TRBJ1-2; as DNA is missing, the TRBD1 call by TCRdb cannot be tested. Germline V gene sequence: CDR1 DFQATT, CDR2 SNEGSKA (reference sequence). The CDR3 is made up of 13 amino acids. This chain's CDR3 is CSASQGEIYGYTF.

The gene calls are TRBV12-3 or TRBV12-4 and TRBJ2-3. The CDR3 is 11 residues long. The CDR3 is CASTLRDTQYF.

The CDR3 reads CASSPRDSSRSPLHF. V gene TRBV4-1 combines with J gene TRBJ1-6; TCRdb lists TRBD1, though no DNA is available to test this call. The CDR3 contains 15 residues. Germline V lookup: CDR1 MGHRA, CDR2 YSYEKL.

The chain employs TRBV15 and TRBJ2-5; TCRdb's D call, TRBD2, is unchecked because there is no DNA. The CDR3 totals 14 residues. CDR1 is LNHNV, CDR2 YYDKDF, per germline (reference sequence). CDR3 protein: CATSRVAGEETQYF.

The CDR3 loop reads CASSRQRGGETQYF. This chain connects TRBV4-2 to TRBJ2-5; the D call from TCRdb, TRBD2, cannot be confirmed without DNA. CDR3 length equals 14 residues. Per the germline V gene, CDR1 is LGHNA and CDR2 is YNFKEQ.

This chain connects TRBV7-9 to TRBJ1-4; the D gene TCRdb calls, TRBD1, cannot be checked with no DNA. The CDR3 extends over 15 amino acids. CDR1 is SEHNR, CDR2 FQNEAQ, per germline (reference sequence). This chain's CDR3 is CASSFQGAPNEKLFF.

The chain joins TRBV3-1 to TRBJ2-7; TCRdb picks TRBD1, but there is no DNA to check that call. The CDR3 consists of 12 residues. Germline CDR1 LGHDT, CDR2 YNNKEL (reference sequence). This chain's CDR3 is CASSRTRHEQYF.

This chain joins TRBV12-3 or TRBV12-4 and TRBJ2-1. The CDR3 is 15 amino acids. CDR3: CASSYRREGLNEQFF.

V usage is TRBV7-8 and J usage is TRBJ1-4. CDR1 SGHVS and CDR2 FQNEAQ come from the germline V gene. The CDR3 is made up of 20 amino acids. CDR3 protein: CASSFVNPYDYRGIAEKLFF.

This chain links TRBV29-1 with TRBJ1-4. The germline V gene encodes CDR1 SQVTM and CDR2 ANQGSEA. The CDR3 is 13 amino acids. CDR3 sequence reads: CSVERRGHEKLFF.

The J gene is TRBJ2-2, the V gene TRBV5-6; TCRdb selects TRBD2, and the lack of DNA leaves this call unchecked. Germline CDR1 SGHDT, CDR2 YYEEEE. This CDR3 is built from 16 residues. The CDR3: CASSVLAAMNTGELFF.

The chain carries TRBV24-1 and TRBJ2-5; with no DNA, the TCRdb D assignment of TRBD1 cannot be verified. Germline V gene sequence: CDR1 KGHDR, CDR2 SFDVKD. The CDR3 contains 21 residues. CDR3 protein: CATSDLRRDRGTKSTRETQYF.

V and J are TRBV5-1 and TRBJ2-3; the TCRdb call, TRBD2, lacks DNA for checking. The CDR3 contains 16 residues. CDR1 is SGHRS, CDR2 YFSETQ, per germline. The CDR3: CASSRAGTSGGDTQYF.

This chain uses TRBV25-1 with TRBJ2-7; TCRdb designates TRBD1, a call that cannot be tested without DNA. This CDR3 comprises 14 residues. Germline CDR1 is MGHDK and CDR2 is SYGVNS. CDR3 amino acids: CASRQGRGSYEQYF.